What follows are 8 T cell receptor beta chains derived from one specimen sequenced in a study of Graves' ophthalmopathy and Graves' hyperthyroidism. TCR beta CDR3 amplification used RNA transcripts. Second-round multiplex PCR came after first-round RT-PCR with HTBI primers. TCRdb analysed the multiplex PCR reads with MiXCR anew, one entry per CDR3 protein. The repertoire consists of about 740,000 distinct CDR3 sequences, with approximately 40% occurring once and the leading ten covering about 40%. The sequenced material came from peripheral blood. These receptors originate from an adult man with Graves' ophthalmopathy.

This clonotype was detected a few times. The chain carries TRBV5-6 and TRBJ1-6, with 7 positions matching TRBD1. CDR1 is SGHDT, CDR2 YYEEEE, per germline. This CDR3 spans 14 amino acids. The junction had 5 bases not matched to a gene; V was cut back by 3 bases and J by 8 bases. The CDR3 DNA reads TGTGCCAGCAGCTATGACAGGGCGTATTCACCCCTCCACTTT. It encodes CASSYDRAYSPLHF.

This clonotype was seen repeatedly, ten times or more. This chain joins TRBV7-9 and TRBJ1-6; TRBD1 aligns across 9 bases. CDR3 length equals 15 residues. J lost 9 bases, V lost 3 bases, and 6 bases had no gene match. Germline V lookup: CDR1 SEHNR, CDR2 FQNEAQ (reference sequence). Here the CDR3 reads CASSFGTGSGSPLHF. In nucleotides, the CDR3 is TGTGCCAGCAGCTTTGGGACAGGGAGTGGTTCACCCCTCCACTTT.

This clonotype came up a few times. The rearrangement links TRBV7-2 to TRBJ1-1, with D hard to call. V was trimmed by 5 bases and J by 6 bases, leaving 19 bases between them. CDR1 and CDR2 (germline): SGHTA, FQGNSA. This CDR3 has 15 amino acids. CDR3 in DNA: TGTGCCAGCAGCCCGTTCGGGATATCCGGCGCTGAAGCTTTCTTT. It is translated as CASSPFGISGAEAFF.

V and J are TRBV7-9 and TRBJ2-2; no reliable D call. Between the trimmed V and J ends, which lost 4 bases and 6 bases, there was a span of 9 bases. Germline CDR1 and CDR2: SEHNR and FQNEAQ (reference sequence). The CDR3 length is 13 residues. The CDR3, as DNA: TGTGCCAGCAGCTCCGACCTAGCCGGGGAGCTGTTTTTT. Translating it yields CASSSDLAGELFF.

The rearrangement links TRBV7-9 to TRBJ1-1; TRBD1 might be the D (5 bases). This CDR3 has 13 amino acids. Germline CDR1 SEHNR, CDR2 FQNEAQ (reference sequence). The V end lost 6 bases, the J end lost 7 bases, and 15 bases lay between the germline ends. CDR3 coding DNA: TGTGCCAGCAGATTGCGCGGGGCTGGTGAAGCTTTCTTT. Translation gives CASRLRGAGEAFF.

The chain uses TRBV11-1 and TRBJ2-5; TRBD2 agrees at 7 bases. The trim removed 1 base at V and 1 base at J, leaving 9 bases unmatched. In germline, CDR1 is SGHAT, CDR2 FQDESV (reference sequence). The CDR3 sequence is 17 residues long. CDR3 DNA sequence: TGTGCCAGCAGCTTAGACCGAGGAAGGGAGGGCCAAGAGACCCAGTACTTC. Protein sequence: CASSLDRGREGQETQYF.

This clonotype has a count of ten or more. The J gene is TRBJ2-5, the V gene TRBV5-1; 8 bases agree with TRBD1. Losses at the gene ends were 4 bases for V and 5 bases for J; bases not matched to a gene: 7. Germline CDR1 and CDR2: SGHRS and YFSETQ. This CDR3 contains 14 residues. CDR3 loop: CASSTTGVDETQYF. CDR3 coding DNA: TGCGCCAGCAGCACGACAGGGGTGGACGAGACCCAGTACTTC.

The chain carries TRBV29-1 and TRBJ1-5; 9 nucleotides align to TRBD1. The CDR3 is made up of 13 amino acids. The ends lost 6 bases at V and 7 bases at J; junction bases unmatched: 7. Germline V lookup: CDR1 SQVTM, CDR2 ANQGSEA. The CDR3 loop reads CSVLQGANQPQHF. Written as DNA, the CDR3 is TGCAGCGTGCTACAGGGGGCAAACCAGCCCCAGCATTTT.